A single sample is the source of the 2 T cell receptor beta chains below, sequenced in a study of CD8 T cells in Susac syndrome. Reverse transcription of roughly 0.45 to 1 ug RNA was performed with random hexamers. TCRdb fed the immunoSEQ multiplex PCR reads into MiXCR, producing one record per CDR3 protein. The sample lists more than 20,000 distinct CDR3 sequences, 93% seen once, with 0.27% in the top ten. The sample taken for sequencing was CD8+ T cells from PBMCs. The source of these receptors is a human donor in good health.

The chain joins TRBV6-2 or TRBV6-3 to TRBJ2-3; 8 bases fit TRBD2. Germline values: CDR1 MNHEY, CDR2 SVGEGT. Trimming took 7 bases from V and 4 from J; bases not matched to a gene: 13. This CDR3 is 16 amino acids long. CDR3 nucleotides: TGTGCCAGCACCTTACGTGGCGGGGGGTACGCAGATACGCAGTATTTT. Translation gives CASTLRGGGYADTQYF.

The chain joins TRBV24-1 to TRBJ2-1; 7 bases map to TRBD2. The CDR3 loop spans 15 amino acids. Germline V gene data show CDR1 as KGHDR and CDR2 as SFDVKD. V lost 2 bases and J lost 2; bases outside the gene matches: 2. The DNA for the CDR3 is TGTGCCACCAGTGATTCGGCGGGGGCCTACAATGAGCAGTTCTTC. The encoded protein is CATSDSAGAYNEQFF.